The source of this T cell receptor (beta chain) is a study of vaccination effects on CD4 cells after COVID-19. Overall study context: Every participant took two doses of the BNT162b2 or mRNA-1273 vaccine.

Study-wide findings and caveats: After vaccination, at late timepoints, clones induced by infection and by vaccine contracted markedly.

As for this clone: As yet, its antigen is unknown.

Generated by immunoSEQ multiplex PCR, the TCRdb table keeps only in-frame clones and is missing some. Altogether about 43,000 clones are present, around 76% being singletons, with the ten largest covering roughly a tenth. The J segment lost 10 bases and the V segment lost 1 base, leaving 11 bases of the junction unmatched. Looked up from germline, CDR1 is SQVTM and CDR2 is ANQGSEA. The length of the CDR3 is 15 residues. Pools of viral peptides were used by the ViraFEST assay to expand antigen-specific CD4+ T cells ahead of sequencing. Subsequent to less than eleven days of culture, CD4+ T cells were isolated. Previously uninfected by SARS-CoV-2, the vaccine recipients also showed negative nucleocapsid antibodies. Researchers reported culturing over 1.5 million PBMC in each well, adding around 10 IU/ml IL-2 and about 10 ug/ml peptides. It was on days 3 and 7 that half the medium was replaced with IL-2 medium.

This receptor was identified in a human donor who received a COVID-19 vaccine. The sample consisted of CD4+ T cells from PBMCs cultured with SARS-CoV-2 spike peptides, taken before COVID-19 vaccination. This chain uses TRBV29-1 with TRBJ2-1; 9 nucleotides align to TRBD1. This CDR3 reads CSVEVGGTGIGEQFF. The CDR3 DNA follows: TGCAGCGTTGAAGTGGGAGGGACAGGGATTGGGGAGCAGTTCTTC.